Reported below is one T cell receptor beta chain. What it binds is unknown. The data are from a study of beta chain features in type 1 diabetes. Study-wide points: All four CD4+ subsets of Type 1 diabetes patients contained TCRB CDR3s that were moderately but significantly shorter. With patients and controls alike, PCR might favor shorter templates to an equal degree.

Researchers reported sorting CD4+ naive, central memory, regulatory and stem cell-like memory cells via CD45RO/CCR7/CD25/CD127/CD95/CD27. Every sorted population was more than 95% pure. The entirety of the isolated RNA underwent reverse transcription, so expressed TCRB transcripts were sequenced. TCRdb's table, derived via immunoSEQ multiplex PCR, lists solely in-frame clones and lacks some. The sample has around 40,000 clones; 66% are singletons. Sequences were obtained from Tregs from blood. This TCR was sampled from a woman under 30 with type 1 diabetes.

CDR3 sequence reads: CAITRGGANGELFF. The CDR3, as DNA: TGTGCCATCACCCGAGGGGGGGCCAACGGGGAGCTGTTTTTT. This chain connects TRBV10-3 to TRBJ2-2; possibly TRBD2 for D (7 bases). The CDR3 has 14 amino acids. The germline CDR1 and CDR2 sequences are ENHRY and SYGVKD. The ends were cut back, 7 bases at V and 7 bases at J, with 16 bases in the middle.